This TCR beta chain was identified in a study of blood T cells in healthy people across ages. Combining a sample-barcoded 5' primer with a J-beta primer mix, a second PCR ran for 7 to 11 cycles. TCRdb analysed the 5' RACE reads with MiXCR anew, one entry per CDR3 protein. The data show 660,000 or so distinct CDR3 sequences, about 54% seen once. Broader study findings: When one million T cells were used, diversity estimates were thought to be underestimates. The long-lived group displayed more naive CD4+ cells, plus higher diversity, than the aged donors did.

Comments on this clonotype: Its specificity is unknown.

Germline V gene sequence: CDR1 SGHRS, CDR2 YFSETQ. V lost 0 bases and J lost 1, with 19 bases in between. This CDR3 has 18 amino acids. Sequenced sample: blood. The TCR sequence derives from a man in his sixties in good health. The genes are TRBV5-1 and TRBJ2-5; perhaps TRBD2 as D (6 bases). In DNA, the CDR3 is TGCGCCAGCAGCTTGGCCGGGGACTCGAGAACATCCCAAGAGACCCAGTACTTC. Its protein product is CASSLAGDSRTSQETQYF.